This T cell receptor (beta chain) was identified in a study of CXCR3-negative and CXCR3-positive naive CD8 T cells (dated by TCRdb to about 2019). General notes on the study: Roughly 150 million TRB reads were obtained in total, roughly 1.5 +/- 0.3 million reads per library. Data from under 12 donors, pooled across two independent experiments, went into the diversity and physicochemical repertoire analyses. The TRBV-TRBJ cluster analysis covered naive subsets from about 5 donors and memory cells from 3 donors. General findings and caveats noted by the study authors: Comparably high repertoire diversity was found in both naive subsets, whereas much lower repertoire diversity was found in memory CD8+ T cells. Because surface CD5, which is linked to self-reactivity in mice, was comparable between the naive subsets, TCR interaction strength was also inferred from TRB CDR3 physicochemical properties. TRBV-TRBJ usage was similar between naive CXCR3-negative and CXCR3-positive cells from the same donor, while memory cells showed distinct patterns. TRB CDR3s from CXCR3-positive naive cells showed higher hydrophobicity (lower Kidera factor 4), lower energy, and higher strength and volume indices than CXCR3-negative naive cells. Because CXCR3 expression was partially decreased after cryopreservation, freshly isolated PBMCs were used for most assays.

The CDR3 measures 15 amino acids from cysteine to phenylalanine. There is no recorded DNA. The germline V gene supplies CDR1 SQVTM and CDR2 ANQGSEA. With regard to this clonotype: Its antigen remains undetermined.

For every CD8+ T cell subset, around 300,000 cells were flow-sorted straight into RLT lysis buffer, and each subset was sorted in triplicate. To keep memory contaminants out, a stringent definition of naive CD8+ T cells was applied: CD45RO-CCR7+CD27+CD95-. Peripheral blood mononuclear cells were isolated from buffy coats by standard density gradient centrifugation. A FACSAria III was used to flow-sort naive CXCR3-negative and CXCR3-positive CD8+ T cells. An RNeasy Mini Kit was used to extract total RNA from the sorted cells. Sequencer: NextSeq 550. The Human TCR Profiling Kit (MiLaboratory) was used to prepare UMI-labeled 5' RACE TRB cDNA libraries. The full amount of extracted RNA was used for cDNA synthesis, and the full amount of resulting cDNA was used for PCR amplification. Libraries were prepared in parallel with an identical number of PCR cycles. As for the authors' bioinformatics: MIGEC and MiXCR extracted about 48,000 +/- 9,800 unique UMI-labeled TRB cDNA molecules per library, requiring at least two reads per UMI. Each library averaged roughly 36,000 +/- 9,600 functional in-frame TRB CDR3 nucleotide clonotypes without stop codons. After downsampling to 5000 UMI-labeled TRB molecules per sample, diversity metrics such as normalized Shannon-Wiener and Chao1 were calculated in VDJtools. VDJtools was used to calculate clonotype-size-weighted physicochemical properties of the central five CDR3 residues, namely interaction energy, strength, volume and Kidera factor 4. TCRdb reprocessed the reads and lists each CDR3 protein sequence as a single entry, with no DNA. The V and J calls and clone size are TCRdb's, not the authors'. This sample's table lists 49,000 or so distinct CDR3 sequences. The ten largest clones add up to 0.55% to 0.6% of the sample.

The source is a human donor in good health. Some clones in this sample may be carry-over from other donors' samples. The sequence is built from TRBV29-1 and TRBJ2-2. Sequencing was performed on naive CXCR3+ CD8+ T cells from blood. According to the study, the label for this sample's cell subset or site signals: CD45RO-CCR7+CD27+CD95- naive CD8+ T cells expressing CXCR3 (TNR3+). The CDR3 here reads CSVEESGRGTGELFF.